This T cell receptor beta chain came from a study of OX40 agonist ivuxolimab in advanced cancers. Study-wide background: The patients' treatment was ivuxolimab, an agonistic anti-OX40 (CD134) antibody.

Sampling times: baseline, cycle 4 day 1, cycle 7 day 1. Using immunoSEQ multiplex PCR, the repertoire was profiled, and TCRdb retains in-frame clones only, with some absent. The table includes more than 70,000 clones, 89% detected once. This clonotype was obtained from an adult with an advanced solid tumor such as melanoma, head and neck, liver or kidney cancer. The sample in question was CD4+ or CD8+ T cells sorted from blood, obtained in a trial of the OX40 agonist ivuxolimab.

The CDR3 nucleotides read TGCGCCAGCAGCCTTGTCATAGCGGGAGGGCCCGGAGATACGCAGTATTTT. It yields the protein CASSLVIAGGPGDTQYF. V and J are TRBV5-1 and TRBJ2-3; 11 nucleotides agree with TRBD2. The CDR3 has 17 residues. Germline V gene data show CDR1 as SGHRS and CDR2 as YFSETQ. J lost 5 bases, V lost 4 bases, and 12 bases had no gene match. Full variable domain (remainder filled in from reference TRBV5-1 and TRBJ2-3): KAGVTQTPRYLIKTRGQQVTLSCSPISGHRSVSWYQQTPGQGLQFLFEYFSETQRNKGNFPGRFSGRQFSNSRSEMNVSTLELGDSALYLCASSLVIAGGPGDTQYFGPGTRLTVL.